These 22 T cell receptor beta chains were all obtained from the same sample, sequenced in a study of follicular helper T cells after annual influenza vaccination. Time point meaning: 2014-2015 season, pre-vaccination. The assay was immunoSEQ multiplex PCR, and TCRdb's table has in-frame clones only and misses some. The sample lists about 13,000 clones, 78% occurring once. The material was CXCR5- memory CD4+ T cells sorted from blood, obtained on the day of influenza vaccination. Source of these receptors: an adult who received the influenza vaccine.

The chain couples TRBV4-2 to TRBJ1-1; tentatively, D is TRBD1 (5 bases). V was trimmed by 1 base and J by 6 bases, leaving 9 bases between them. Germline assignment: CDR1 LGHNA and CDR2 YNFKEQ. This CDR3 region has 13 residues. The CDR3 DNA reads TGTGCCAGCAGCCAAGTTGACAGTTCTGAAGCTTTCTTT. Translating gives CASSQVDSSEAFF.

The rearrangement links TRBV27 to TRBJ1-6; weak D call: TRBD1 (6 bases). V lost 3 bases and J lost 9, with 21 bases in between. The CDR3 covers 17 residues. Germline assignment: CDR1 MNHEY and CDR2 SMNVEV (reference sequence). DNA for the CDR3: TGTGCCAGCAGTTTCTTTTTGGGGGCTGGAGGGAGTTCACCCCTCCACTTT. Translated: CASSFFLGAGGSSPLHF.

The CDR3 DNA reads TGTGCCAGTAGTATTAGCAGGGGGCTCCAAGAGACCCAGTACTTC. It translates to CASSISRGLQETQYF. This chain joins TRBV19 and TRBJ2-5; TRBD1 matches 8 bases. V shed 3 bases, J shed 1 base, and the junction held 4 bases outside the gene matches. Germline V CDR1 and CDR2: LNHDA, SQIVND (reference sequence). The CDR3 is 15 amino acids.

This chain connects TRBV7-6 to TRBJ1-2; the D gene is possibly TRBD1 (6 bases). Germline V lookup: CDR1 SGHVS, CDR2 FNYEAQ. The CDR3 consists of 15 residues. The V end was cut by 5 bases, the J end by 7 bases, with 20 bases between. The CDR3 is CASSPQGPRIGGYTF. CDR3 DNA sequence: TGTGCCAGCAGCCCCCAGGGGCCGCGGATAGGTGGCTACACCTTC.

V and J are TRBV19 and TRBJ2-7; D assignment may be TRBD1 or TRBD2 (5 bases each). Per the germline V gene, CDR1 is LNHDA and CDR2 is SQIVND (reference sequence). The V end lost 5 bases, the J end lost 2 bases, and 19 bases lay between the germline ends. CDR3 length: 16 residues. This CDR3 is CASSSGLGTYTYEQYF. The CDR3, as DNA: TGTGCCAGTAGTTCCGGTTTGGGGACCTATACCTACGAGCAGTACTTC.

The chain has TRBV20-1 and TRBJ1-1; D call uncertain. The CDR3 has 11 amino acids. Per the germline V gene, CDR1 is DFQATT and CDR2 is SNEGSKA (reference sequence). Between the trimmed V and J ends, which lost 6 bases and 4 bases, there was a span of 9 bases. Here the CDR3 DNA reads TGCAGTGCCCCCGTGGCCACTGAAGCTTTCTTT. As protein: CSAPVATEAFF.

This clone was seen once. The chain has TRBV6-5 and TRBJ2-1; 7 bases line up with TRBD1. The germline V gene has CDR1 MNHEY and CDR2 SVGAGI. The CDR3 is made up of 14 amino acids. The ends lost 10 bases at V and 5 bases at J; junction bases unmatched: 11. The CDR3, as DNA: TGTGCCACTTCTTTCGGGACAGTTAACAATGAGCAGTTCTTC. Protein: CATSFGTVNNEQFF.

The chain recombines TRBV9 with TRBJ1-4; D uncertain. Per germline, CDR1 SGDLS and CDR2 YYNGEE. V was cut by 0 bases and J by 0 bases, with 6 bases left in between. The CDR3 is 15 amino acids. The CDR3 DNA reads as TGTGCCAGCAGCGTAGGGTGGGCAACTAATGAAAAACTGTTTTTT. Translating it yields CASSVGWATNEKLFF.

Only one count was recorded for this clone. The CDR3 region has the DNA TGTGCCAGCAGCTTAGTCCCCGTGAGCTCTGGAAACACCATATATTTT. Protein product: CASSLVPVSSGNTIYF. The rearrangement links TRBV7-9 to TRBJ1-3, with D unresolved. The CDR3 runs to 16 residues. Trimming took 1 base from V and 0 from J, leaving 10 bases between them. Germline lookup yields CDR1 SEHNR and CDR2 FQNEAQ (reference sequence).

The table lists this clone with a count of one. Germline is not matched at one junction end, which may reflect a read error. The chain combines TRBV7-2 with TRBJ1-6; D is possibly TRBD1 (6 bases). Per the germline V gene, CDR1 is SGHTA and CDR2 is FQGNSA. The CDR3 totals 15 residues. CDR3 coding DNA: TGTGCCAGCAGCCTAGCCGGGACAAGCAATTCACCCCTCCACTTT. Translated: CASSLAGTSNSPLHF.

The chain joins TRBV11-2 to TRBJ1-5; TRBD1 is a possible D gene (6 bases). Germline V gene data show CDR1 as SGHAT and CDR2 as FQNNGV. Trimming pared 5 bases from V and 3 bases from J, leaving 14 bases between. The CDR3 is made up of 15 amino acids. The CDR3 nucleotides are TGTGCCAGCAGCCTGGGGACAAATTACAATCAGCCCCAGCATTTT. Its translation is CASSLGTNYNQPQHF.

This sequence joins TRBV2 and TRBJ1-1; D unclear. Trimming cost V 3 bases and J 1 base, with 15 bases left between them. Germline CDR1 SNHLY, CDR2 FYNNEI. The CDR3 contains 16 residues. CDR3 sequence: CASSDSWFQSNTEAFF. The CDR3 DNA sequence: TGTGCCAGCAGTGATTCGTGGTTCCAATCGAACACTGAAGCTTTCTTT.

The chain links TRBV6-5 to TRBJ1-4; TRBD1 agrees at 7 bases. Germline CDR1 is MNHEY and CDR2 is SVGAGI. J gave up 8 bases and V 7 bases, and 7 bases lay outside the gene matches. This CDR3 is 13 amino acids long. CDR3 nucleotides: TGTGCCAGCACCGGGACAGTTTCCGAAAAACTGTTTTTT. Its protein is CASTGTVSEKLFF.

The CDR3 sequence: CASSLQQSYGYTF. CDR3 coding DNA: TGTGCCAGCAGCTTACAACAGTCCTATGGCTACACCTTC. The chain combines TRBV7-9 with TRBJ1-2; D is ambiguous. The germline V gene has CDR1 SEHNR and CDR2 FQNEAQ (reference sequence). The CDR3 extends over 13 amino acids. Deletions cut 2 bases from V and 4 bases from J, with 8 bases between.

This chain uses TRBV13 with TRBJ2-3, with 9 bases identical to TRBD1. Germline CDR1 PRHDT, CDR2 FYEKMQ (reference sequence). With V trimmed by 5 bases and J by 5 bases, 5 bases remained unmatched. This CDR3 is 14 amino acids long. This CDR3 reads CASSRGQGVDTQYF. The CDR3 DNA sequence: TGTGCCAGCAGCCGGGGACAGGGCGTAGATACGCAGTATTTT.

The chain has TRBV2 and TRBJ2-1; 12 bases are shared with TRBD2. The CDR3 is 15 amino acids. Trimming at V came to 6 bases and at J to 7 bases, leaving 7 bases not matched to a gene. The germline CDR1 and CDR2 sequences are SNHLY and FYNNEI. In DNA form, the CDR3 reads TGTGCCAGCAGGCTAGCGGGGGGGCCGGGGAATGAGCAGTTCTTC. Encoded protein: CASRLAGGPGNEQFF.

This chain uses TRBV5-4 with TRBJ2-7, with 9 bases aligning to TRBD2. The V gene end was trimmed by 0 bases and the J gene end by 0 bases; junction bases not matched to a gene: 7. The CDR3 runs 17 residues. The V gene's germline CDR1 is SGHNT and CDR2 YYREEE (reference sequence). The CDR3 DNA sequence: TGTGCCAGCAGCTTGGGTCTAGCGGGGAAAAGCTCCTACGAGCAGTACTTC. It translates to CASSLGLAGKSSYEQYF.

The chain recombines TRBV7-9 with TRBJ2-1; the match to TRBD1 covers 7 bases. V shed 3 bases and J 6 bases; nucleotides not matched to a gene: 5. Germline V gene lookup returns CDR1 SEHNR and CDR2 FQNEAQ (reference sequence). The CDR3 runs 14 residues. The CDR3 DNA is TGTGCCAGCAGCTTGACAGGGATAGGCAATGAGCAGTTCTTC. Its translation: CASSLTGIGNEQFF.

The chain employs TRBV5-4 and TRBJ2-2, with 9 bases matching TRBD2. Losses at the gene ends were 0 bases for V and 4 bases for J; bases not matched to a gene: 4. The germline V gene has CDR1 SGHNT and CDR2 YYREEE (reference sequence). The CDR3 runs to 16 residues. In nucleotides, the CDR3 is TGTGCCAGCAGCTTGGGTGGCGGGGGGGTCACCGGGGAGCTGTTTTTT. This sequence encodes CASSLGGGGVTGELFF.

V is TRBV5-1 and J is TRBJ1-1; the D is unclear. The CDR3 is made up of 13 amino acids. Trimming took 2 bases from V and 5 from J, leaving 10 bases between them. Germline CDR1 reads SGHRS; CDR2 reads YFSETQ. CDR3 region: CASSFVRETEAFF. CDR3 coding DNA: TGCGCCAGCAGCTTCGTAAGGGAGACTGAAGCTTTCTTT.

The sample holds one count of this clone. This chain joins TRBV29-1 and TRBJ2-1; D not resolved. CDR1 and CDR2 from the germline V gene are SQVTM and ANQGSEA. The length of the CDR3 is 13 residues. V gave up 5 bases and J gave up 3 bases, with 11 bases separating them. Here the CDR3 reads CSVTPWDYNEQFF. CDR3 DNA: TGCAGCGTTACCCCCTGGGACTACAATGAGCAGTTCTTC.

This clone was counted only a few times. The chain is built from TRBV7-3 and TRBJ1-2, with 9 bases that match TRBD1. The CDR3 is made up of 16 amino acids. Germline-derived CDR1 and CDR2 are SGHTA and FQGTGA. After removal of 3 bases from V and 8 bases from J, the junction contained 13 bases not matched to a gene. CDR3 DNA: TGTGCCAGCAGCTTTAGAGGACGGGACAGGGTTTTAGGCTACACCTTC. This sequence encodes CASSFRGRDRVLGYTF.